Listed here are 18 T cell receptor beta chains from one sample, sequenced in a study of CD8 T cells in ankylosing spondylitis. TCRdb re-called the 5' RACE reads with MiXCR, one entry per CDR3 protein. The data hold approximately 540,000 distinct CDR3 sequences, with 12% observed a single time. Their antigens remain unidentified. Points from the study as a whole: For ankylosing spondylitis blood, a TCR beta motif of 7 or 8 highly homologous variants appeared characteristic.

The sample taken for sequencing was blood, either unsorted or a sorted T cell fraction (not recorded which). The origin of the receptors is a male donor with ankylosing spondylitis.

The chain couples TRBV20-1 to TRBJ1-4; D perhaps matches TRBD1 (6 bases). This CDR3 is built from 13 residues. With 2 bases removed from V and 7 bases from J, the gap between germline ends came to 11 bases. Germline lookup yields CDR1 DFQATT and CDR2 SNEGSKA (reference sequence). CDR3 protein: CSARWGAGEKLFF. The DNA of the CDR3 is TGCAGTGCTAGATGGGGGGCAGGTGAAAAACTGTTTTTT.

This clonotype was counted only a few times. The V and J genes are TRBV9 and TRBJ2-5; TRBD1 aligns across 7 bases. CDR1 and CDR2 (germline): SGDLS, YYNGEE. This CDR3 is 14 amino acids long. The trim removed 3 bases at V and 5 bases at J, leaving 7 bases unmatched. CDR3 amino acids: CASSARQGEETQYF. CDR3 bases: TGTGCCAGCAGCGCCCGACAGGGTGAGGAGACCCAGTACTTC.

The CDR3 sequence: CASSPIRDRAYTEAFF. CDR3 nucleotide sequence: TGTGCCAGCAGCCCTATCCGGGACAGGGCTTACACTGAAGCTTTCTTT. The chain carries TRBV11-3 and TRBJ1-1; TRBD1 agrees at 9 bases. V lost 5 bases to trimming and J lost 3 bases; unmatched junction nucleotides: 10. The CDR3 runs 16 residues. CDR1 is SGHNT and CDR2 is YENEEA in the germline V gene.

V gene TRBV5-5 combines with J gene TRBJ2-7, with 7 bases lining up with TRBD2. CDR3 length equals 15 residues. Germline V gene data show CDR1 as SGHKS and CDR2 as YYEKEE (reference sequence). With 5 bases clipped from V and 4 bases from J, the junction kept 12 bases outside the gene matches. The CDR3 loop is CASRPGAGAQYEQYV. CDR3 sequence (DNA): TGTGCCAGCAGACCTGGGGCGGGAGCGCAATACGAGCAGTACGTC.

This clonotype was seen ten or more times. V gene TRBV14 combines with J gene TRBJ2-5; TRBD2 matches 8 bases. From germline, CDR1 is SGHDN and CDR2 FVKESK. CDR3 length equals 17 residues. V lost 0 bases and J lost 5; bases outside the gene matches: 11. The CDR3 reads CASSQDKVAGSSETQYF. The CDR3 DNA follows: TGTGCCAGCAGCCAAGATAAGGTAGCGGGATCGTCTGAGACCCAGTACTTC.

This chain links TRBV11-2 with TRBJ1-4; 8 bases fit TRBD1. From germline, CDR1 is SGHAT and CDR2 FQNNGV. With V trimmed by 3 bases and J by 7 bases, 10 bases remained unmatched. The CDR3 runs 16 residues. Here the CDR3 reads CASSLRRRQGSEKLFF. The CDR3 DNA is TGTGCCAGCAGCTTGAGAAGACGACAGGGGAGTGAAAAACTGTTTTTT.

The V and J genes are TRBV6-1 and TRBJ2-5; TRBD2 agrees at 11 bases. Germline V CDR1 and CDR2: MNHNS, SASEGT. There are 15 residues in the CDR3. Trimming cost V 6 bases and J 0 bases; bases outside gene matches: 3. CDR3 protein: CASRGTSGNQETQYF. The CDR3 DNA follows: TGTGCCAGCAGAGGGACTAGCGGAAACCAAGAGACCCAGTACTTC.

There are a few counts of this clonotype. The V call is TRBV5-5, the J call TRBJ2-7, with 9 bases fitting TRBD1. V shed 4 bases and J 7 bases; nucleotides not matched to a gene: 9. There are 14 residues in the CDR3. Germline assignment: CDR1 SGHKS and CDR2 YYEKEE (reference sequence). The CDR3 bases are TGTGCCAGCAGCGCCGGTCCCGGGACAGGGGAGCAGTACTTC. Protein: CASSAGPGTGEQYF.

This clonotype has only a few counts. The J gene is TRBJ1-4, the V gene TRBV27, with TRBD1 matching over 7 bases. Germline V gene lookup returns CDR1 MNHEY and CDR2 SMNVEV (reference sequence). This CDR3 contains 19 residues. V was clipped by 5 bases and J by 3 bases; unmatched bases: 18. The CDR3 DNA reads as TGTGCCAGCAGTCCAAACCCTTTGGGTTACAGGGGATCTAATGAAAAACTGTTTTTT. Translated, it gives CASSPNPLGYRGSNEKLFF.

This chain links TRBV20-1 with TRBJ1-4; TRBD1 is a possible D gene (6 bases). The CDR3 totals 15 residues. Trimming removed 6 bases at V and 3 bases at J, with 17 bases between. CDR1 DFQATT and CDR2 SNEGSKA come from the germline V gene (reference sequence). In DNA form, the CDR3 reads TGCAGTGCCGACTCAACAGGGCTGTCTAATGAAAAACTGTTTTTT. It is translated as CSADSTGLSNEKLFF.

The sample holds a few counts of this clonotype. The chain combines TRBV4-2 with TRBJ2-2, with 9 bases identical to TRBD1. The CDR3 has 17 residues. The V gene's germline CDR1 is LGHNA and CDR2 YNFKEQ. With V trimmed by 1 base and J by 2 bases, 5 bases remained unmatched. The CDR3 sequence: CASSQVMDRGNTGELFF. The CDR3 nucleotides read TGTGCCAGCAGCCAAGTCATGGACAGGGGAAACACCGGGGAGCTGTTTTTT.

This clonotype occurred many times. This chain joins TRBV12-3 or TRBV12-4 and TRBJ2-2; 8 bases match TRBD2. The CDR3 has 13 amino acids. The junction had 1 base not matched to a gene; V was cut back by 6 bases and J by 4 bases. In DNA form, the CDR3 reads TGTGCCAGCAGGCGGGAGGCCACCGGGGAGCTGTTTTTT. This sequence encodes CASRREATGELFF.

The J gene is TRBJ2-2, the V gene TRBV11-3; D gene ambiguous. Germline V lookup: CDR1 SGHNT, CDR2 YENEEA. V gave up 4 bases and J gave up 4 bases, with 7 bases separating them. The CDR3 covers 13 residues. The CDR3 loop reads CASSSRPTGELFF. DNA of the CDR3: TGTGCCAGCAGCTCCCGACCCACCGGGGAGCTGTTTTTT.

This clonotype was seen repeatedly, ten times or more. The chain couples TRBV29-1 to TRBJ2-1; D gene uncertain. The CDR3 is made up of 11 amino acids. CDR1 is SQVTM, CDR2 ANQGSEA, per germline. CDR3 sequence reads: CLLGGYNEQFF. The DNA for the CDR3 is TGCCTTTTAGGTGGTTACAATGAGCAGTTCTTC.

The chain's CDR3 is CSGEQVNSYNEQFF. CDR3 sequence (DNA): TGCAGTGGGGAACAGGTGAACTCCTACAATGAGCAGTTCTTC. The chain couples TRBV20-1 to TRBJ2-1, with D possibly matching TRBD1 (5 bases). From germline, CDR1 is DFQATT and CDR2 SNEGSKA (reference sequence). The CDR3 covers 14 residues. Trimming stripped 7 bases from V and 0 bases from J, with 13 bases between.

This clonotype was picked up a small number of times. The chain is built from TRBV6-2 or TRBV6-3 and TRBJ2-1, with 14 bases that match TRBD2. With 5 bases clipped from V and 15 bases from J, the junction kept 18 bases outside the gene matches. Per germline, CDR1 MNHEY and CDR2 SVGEGT. The CDR3 sequence is 17 residues long. The CDR3 is CASSTRPGTSGSAGRFF. CDR3 nucleotide sequence: TGTGCCAGCAGTACCCGACCCGGGACTAGCGGGAGCGCAGGCCGGTTCTTC.

In its sample, this clonotype was seen many times. The CDR3, as DNA: TGTGCCAGCAGCGAAAACAGTCTCACCGGGGAGCTGTTTTTT. Translated, it gives CASSENSLTGELFF. The J gene is TRBJ2-2, the V gene TRBV11-3, with D unresolved. V dropped 5 bases and J dropped 4 bases, with 11 bases sitting between them. Germline V gene lookup returns CDR1 SGHNT and CDR2 YENEEA. The CDR3 spans 14 residues.

A few counts support this clonotype. The chain is built from TRBV7-9 and TRBJ1-1; 11 bases fit TRBD1. The trim removed 5 bases at V and 8 bases at J, leaving 10 bases unmatched. Germline CDR1 reads SEHNR; CDR2 reads FQNEAQ (reference sequence). The CDR3 sequence is 15 residues long. In DNA form, the CDR3 reads TGTGCCAGCAGCCCTAATGGACAGGGGGCGGGAGAAGCTTTCTTT. Amino acid sequence: CASSPNGQGAGEAFF.